This TCR beta chain was found in a study of CD8 T cells in Susac syndrome. Overall study: Patients with Susac syndrome were therapy-naive, on corticosteroids, or on intravenous immunoglobulin alone at blood draw.

Germline assignment: CDR1 GTSNPN and CDR2 SVGIG (reference sequence). This CDR3 is 14 amino acids long. With 4 bases removed from V and 3 bases from J, the gap between germline ends came to 16 bases. Study-level findings and limits: The authors found around 15 Susac-specific public clones in total CD8+ repertoires and roughly five in CD8+ TEMRA repertoires. The greatest CD8+ clonal expansion in Susac occurred in TEMRA cells and in active patients.

Notes on this clonotype: Antigen: not known.

Reverse transcription of roughly 0.5 to 1 ug RNA was performed with random hexamers. Amplification of TCR beta CDR3 by immunoSEQ multiplex PCR spanned 54 Vbeta and 13 Jbeta. MiXCR was run by TCRdb on the immunoSEQ multiplex PCR reads, yielding one entry per CDR3 protein. Of some 110,000 distinct CDR3 sequences listed, about 94% are singletons. This sequence originates from a human donor with Susac syndrome. The sample consisted of CD8+ T cells from PBMCs. The gene calls are TRBV30 and TRBJ2-7, with unresolved D. Here the CDR3 reads CAWTQRGSLYEQYF. CDR3 bases: TGTGCCTGGACCCAAAGAGGTAGTCTCTACGAGCAGTACTTC.